Each of the 15 T cell receptor beta chains below was sequenced from the same sample in a study of neoadjuvant anti-PD-1 for oral cavity cancer. Generated by immunoSEQ multiplex PCR, the TCRdb table keeps only in-frame clones and is missing some. Of around 17,000 clones listed, around two thirds are singletons. Sequencing was performed on PBMCs, taken before nivolumab (anti-PD-1) treatment. These receptors originate from a person aged 40-85 years with oral cavity squamous cell carcinoma.

The rearrangement links TRBV30 to TRBJ1-5, with 12 nucleotides matching TRBD1. With V trimmed by 2 bases and J by 0 bases, 8 bases remained unmatched. Germline lookup yields CDR1 GTSNPN and CDR2 SVGIG (reference sequence). The CDR3 consists of 18 residues. The CDR3 nucleotides read TGTGCCTGGAGTCAGGGGACAGGGGGCACCTTTAGCAATCAGCCCCAGCATTTT. Translated: CAWSQGTGGTFSNQPQHF.

The rearrangement links TRBV25-1 to TRBJ1-1, with D uncertain. This CDR3 spans 14 amino acids. The germline V and J ends were trimmed by 1 base and 0 bases, with 6 bases remaining between them. The germline gives CDR1 MGHDK, CDR2 SYGVNS. CDR3 coding DNA: TGTGCCAGCAGTGAATCTAAGGTGAACACTGAAGCTTTCTTT. This translates into CASSESKVNTEAFF.

This clone was counted a few times. The CDR3 DNA is TGTGCCAGCAGCTTGGTTGGCAGCATTAACACTGAAGCTTTCTTT. Protein: CASSLVGSINTEAFF. The chain combines TRBV5-6 with TRBJ1-1; D is ambiguous. V shed 0 bases and J shed 2 bases, with 11 bases lying between them. CDR3 length: 15 amino acids. Germline CDR1 reads SGHDT; CDR2 reads YYEEEE.

This rearrangement joins TRBV29-1 to TRBJ2-7, with 8 bases matching TRBD1. Germline V gene sequence: CDR1 SQVTM, CDR2 ANQGSEA. V dropped 1 base and J dropped 1; count of bases not matched to a gene: 12. The CDR3 length is 17 residues. The chain's CDR3 is CSVEGTGGPSSSYEQYF. Written as DNA, the CDR3 is TGCAGCGTTGAAGGCACAGGGGGGCCATCCTCATCCTACGAGCAGTACTTC.

This clone was seen only a few times. The chain joins TRBV27 to TRBJ2-3; TRBD1 might be the D (6 bases). V gave up 10 bases and J gave up 7 bases, with 15 bases separating them. The CDR3 is made up of 12 amino acids. Germline V gene sequence: CDR1 MNHEY, CDR2 SMNVEV (reference sequence). The CDR3 DNA is TGTGCCAACACAGGGTATTGGCATACGCAGTATTTT. It codes for CANTGYWHTQYF.

J is TRBJ2-1 and V is TRBV6-4; D gene uncertain. V lost 5 bases and J 1 base, leaving 6 bases between the germline ends. Germline loops: CDR1 MRHNA, CDR2 SNTAGT. The CDR3 length is 13 residues. CDR3 sequence (DNA): TGTGCCAGCAGTTCGGCTTCCTACAATGAGCAGTTCTTC. Its translation: CASSSASYNEQFF.

This clone was seen a few times. The chain has TRBV2 and TRBJ2-2, with D maybe TRBD2 (6 bases). The V gene lost 6 bases and the J gene lost 2 bases, with 13 bases spanning the gap. This CDR3 is built from 15 residues. The germline gives CDR1 SNHLY, CDR2 FYNNEI. The CDR3 region has the DNA TGTGCCAGCAGCAGACTAGTATCTAACACCGGGGAGCTGTTTTTT. Amino acids: CASSRLVSNTGELFF.

The rearrangement joins TRBV2 to TRBJ2-3, with a tentative D call TRBD2 (6 bases). Trimming took 7 bases from V and 12 from J, leaving 11 bases between them. Germline V gene sequence: CDR1 SNHLY, CDR2 FYNNEI. This CDR3 spans 10 amino acids. The CDR3 spells CASTGTLQYF. As DNA, the CDR3 is TGTGCCAGCACCGGGACTCTTCAGTATTTT.

The rearrangement uses TRBV6-1 and TRBJ1-2, with D maybe TRBD1 (6 bases). V was clipped by 6 bases and J by 2 bases, with 13 bases between them. CDR1 is MNHNS, CDR2 SASEGT, per germline. There are 14 residues in the CDR3. CDR3 residues: CASSEPGQNYGYTF. The CDR3, as DNA: TGTGCCAGCAGCGAGCCAGGACAGAACTATGGCTACACCTTC.

The rearrangement joins TRBV27 to TRBJ1-1; D uncertain. The V gene's germline CDR1 is MNHEY and CDR2 SMNVEV (reference sequence). This CDR3 is 14 amino acids long. Trimming shortened V by 5 bases and J by 0 bases, and 10 bases separated the two germline ends. Here the CDR3 reads CASSPDHLNTEAFF. CDR3 DNA sequence: TGTGCCAGCAGTCCCGACCATTTGAACACTGAAGCTTTCTTT.

This clone appeared a single time. The V and J genes are TRBV5-4 and TRBJ2-2; TRBD2 is a possible D gene (6 bases). Germline CDR1 reads SGHNT; CDR2 reads YYREEE (reference sequence). The CDR3 loop spans 16 amino acids. V dropped 0 bases and J dropped 0 bases, with 9 bases sitting between them. Here the CDR3 DNA reads TGTGCCAGCAGCTTGGGAGCGGGTGCGAACACCGGGGAGCTGTTTTTT. Amino acids: CASSLGAGANTGELFF.

The gene calls are TRBV2 and TRBJ1-1; D might be TRBD1 (6 bases). The germline V gene encodes CDR1 SNHLY and CDR2 FYNNEI. Trimming removed 6 bases at V and 0 bases at J, with 8 bases between. The CDR3 runs 13 residues. CDR3 in amino acids: CASSGQMNTEAFF. In DNA form, the CDR3 reads TGTGCCAGCAGCGGACAGATGAACACTGAAGCTTTCTTT. Full variable domain (missing parts from reference TRBV2 and TRBJ1-1): EPEVTQTPSHQVTQMGQEVILRCVPISNHLYFYWYRQILGQKVEFLVSFYNNEISEKSEIFDDQFSVERPDGSNFTLKIRSTKLEDSAMYFCASSGQMNTEAFFGQGTRLTVV.

CDR3 sequence: CASSSGGLNEQFF. CDR3 bases: TGTGCCAGCAGCTCCGGAGGCCTCAATGAGCAGTTCTTC. The rearrangement uses TRBV7-9 and TRBJ2-1, with a weak D call TRBD2 (5 bases). There are 13 residues in the CDR3. Germline V gives CDR1 SEHNR, CDR2 FQNEAQ (reference sequence). Trimming took off 4 bases at V and 6 bases at J, with 10 bases between the two ends.

The DNA for the CDR3 is TGTGCCAGCAGCAGGGGAGCTAGGGAGCCTAGCACAGATACGCAGTATTTT. Residues: CASSRGAREPSTDTQYF. The chain combines TRBV2 with TRBJ2-3; tentative D call: TRBD1 (6 bases). The germline V gene has CDR1 SNHLY and CDR2 FYNNEI. Between the trimmed V and J ends, which lost 6 bases and 0 bases, there was a span of 19 bases. The CDR3 spans 17 residues.

This clone was found a few times. This sequence joins TRBV4-1 and TRBJ2-5, with 15 bases matching TRBD2. The CDR3 is made up of 17 amino acids. Germline values: CDR1 MGHRA, CDR2 YSYEKL. After removal of 0 bases from V and 4 bases from J, the junction contained 3 bases not matched to a gene. CDR3 sequence reads: CASSQEGGLAGGETQYF. In DNA, the CDR3 is TGCGCCAGCAGCCAAGAGGGGGGACTAGCGGGAGGAGAGACCCAGTACTTC.